The entry that follows covers one T cell receptor (beta chain) sequence. Its antigen is unknown. This sample was included in a study of cytomegalovirus exposure and HLA in healthy donors. Study-level results: What a later analysis showed was that several of the most significant clusters appeared linked to common viral pathogens. At a 0.05 false discovery rate, a later analysis found over 15,000 TCR beta sequences to be associated with HLA alleles. For cytomegalovirus status, the classifier reportedly gave diagnoses with high specificity and sensitivity.

PCR involved 60 Vbeta and 13 Jbeta primers. Sequencing was performed with immunoSEQ multiplex PCR; in TCRdb, only in-frame clones are kept and a portion is missing. The table shows some 130,000 clones, with 80% occurring only once. CDR3 length: 14 amino acids. With 8 bases clipped from V and 3 bases from J, the junction kept 7 bases outside the gene matches. CDR1 and CDR2 from the germline V gene are LNHDA and SQIVND (reference sequence). Donors likely had unrecorded immune exposures despite being nominally healthy when sampled. The V call is TRBV19, the J call TRBJ1-5, with TRBD1 matching 7 bases. This clonotype was sampled from a male donor in good health and CMV-seronegative. Material: PBMCs. For the CDR3, the DNA is TGTGCCAGTCATCCAGGGGGAATCAATCAGCCCCAGCATTTT. Translating gives CASHPGGINQPQHF.